This passage covers 32 T cell receptor beta chains from one sample sequenced in a study of Graves' ophthalmopathy and Graves' hyperthyroidism. The authors amplified TCR beta CDR3 regions from RNA transcripts. HTBI-primed RT-PCR formed the first round, and a multiplex PCR formed the second. A single record per CDR3 protein comes from TCRdb applying MiXCR to the multiplex PCR reads. Of about 700,000 distinct CDR3 sequences in the sample, around 40% were seen once. The sample comprised peripheral blood. Receptors were obtained from an adult man with Graves' ophthalmopathy.

This clonotype was picked up many times. In nucleotides, the CDR3 is TGCAGCGTTACCGGGACAGTCCTCTACGAGCAGTACTTC. It codes for CSVTGTVLYEQYF. The genes are TRBV29-1 and TRBJ2-7, with TRBD1 matching over 7 bases. The length of the CDR3 is 13 residues. Germline values: CDR1 SQVTM, CDR2 ANQGSEA. The V gene end was trimmed by 5 bases and the J gene end by 3 bases; junction bases not matched to a gene: 7.

The chain combines TRBV2 with TRBJ2-5, with D perhaps matching TRBD2 (7 bases). Looked up from germline, CDR1 is SNHLY and CDR2 is FYNNEI. This CDR3 has 12 residues. V was clipped by 7 bases and J by 2 bases, with 8 bases between them. As DNA, the CDR3 is TGTGCCAGCAAGGGGGGGCAAGAGACCCAGTACTTC. Amino acid sequence: CASKGGQETQYF.

The V gene is TRBV9, the J gene TRBJ2-7; tentative D call: TRBD2 (6 bases). The CDR3 covers 16 residues. Germline-derived CDR1 and CDR2 are SGDLS and YYNGEE. Trimming stripped 0 bases from V and 9 bases from J, with 22 bases between. The CDR3 nucleotides are TGTGCCAGCAGCGTAGGAGGAGCCGGGAGAGAGCTTGTGCAGTACTTC. Translated: CASSVGGAGRELVQYF.

The V and J genes are TRBV25-1 and TRBJ2-5; maybe TRBD1 (5 bases). Between the trimmed V and J ends, which lost 4 bases and 5 bases, there was a span of 14 bases. This CDR3 is built from 14 residues. CDR1 and CDR2 from the germline V gene are MGHDK and SYGVNS. The CDR3 bases are TGTGCCAGCAGTGCTATAGGGGCTACGGAGACCCAGTACTTC. Its translation is CASSAIGATETQYF.

This chain uses TRBV30 with TRBJ2-7, with 7 positions matching TRBD2. The length of the CDR3 is 13 residues. CDR1 and CDR2 from the germline V gene are GTSNPN and SVGIG (reference sequence). V shed 7 bases, J shed 7 bases, and the junction held 13 bases outside the gene matches. The CDR3 reads CASYNGRMGEQYF. The CDR3, as DNA: TGTGCCTCCTACAACGGGAGGATGGGGGAGCAGTACTTC.

This clonotype came up a few times. CDR3 coding DNA: TGTGCCAGCAGCCCCTCCGGGACAGGACCCTATGGCTACACCTTC. Translating it yields CASSPSGTGPYGYTF. This chain joins TRBV5-6 and TRBJ1-2; TRBD1 matches 8 bases. The CDR3 has 15 amino acids. Germline CDR1 reads SGHDT; CDR2 reads YYEEEE. The ends lost 4 bases at V and 4 bases at J; junction bases unmatched: 9.

This clonotype has just a few counts. The chain combines TRBV10-3 with TRBJ1-2; D possibly corresponds to TRBD1 (5 bases). V shed 10 bases and J shed 4 bases, with 13 bases lying between them. Germline V gene lookup returns CDR1 ENHRY and CDR2 SYGVKD. The CDR3 is 12 amino acids. The CDR3 nucleotides are TGTGCCAGCAGGGATGGGACCTATGGCTACACCTTC. It is translated as CASRDGTYGYTF.

The chain combines TRBV10-3 with TRBJ2-7; D tentatively fits TRBD1 or TRBD2 (5 bases each). V lost 7 bases and J 0 bases, leaving 13 bases between the germline ends. CDR3 length equals 14 residues. Germline V gene lookup returns CDR1 ENHRY and CDR2 SYGVKD. The CDR3 nucleotides read TGTGCCATCAAAGGGACGGCGAGCTCCTACGAGCAGTACTTC. Translating it yields CAIKGTASSYEQYF.

This sequence joins TRBV7-9 and TRBJ2-2, with 10 bases aligning to TRBD2. The V gene's germline CDR1 is SEHNR and CDR2 FQNEAQ (reference sequence). The V segment lost 8 bases and the J segment 7 bases; nucleotides outside the gene matches: 13. The CDR3 extends over 16 amino acids. For the CDR3, the DNA is TGTGCCAGCTCACAAACCAGGACTAGCGGATACGGGGAGCTGTTTTTT. Protein: CASSQTRTSGYGELFF.

This clonotype was detected many times. V gene TRBV29-1 combines with J gene TRBJ2-2, with 10 bases lining up with TRBD1. CDR1 and CDR2 (germline): SQVTM, ANQGSEA. V gave up 5 bases and J gave up 2 bases; unmatched junction bases: 2. This CDR3 comprises 14 residues. The CDR3 sequence: CSVRTGGNTGELFF. In DNA form, the CDR3 reads TGCAGCGTTCGGACAGGGGGAAACACCGGGGAGCTGTTTTTT.

The chain carries TRBV7-2 and TRBJ2-3; no firm D call. Per the germline V gene, CDR1 is SGHTA and CDR2 is FQGNSA. The CDR3 spans 14 residues. Trimming removed 2 bases at V and 0 bases at J, with 6 bases between. CDR3 amino acids: CASSLYSSTDTQYF. The CDR3 coding sequence is TGTGCCAGCAGCTTATATTCGAGCACAGATACGCAGTATTTT. The complete variable domain, with remaining parts taken from reference TRBV7-2 and TRBJ2-3, reads GAGVSQSPSNKVTEKGKDVELRCDPISGHTALYWYRQSLGQGLEFLIYFQGNSAPDKSGLPSDRFSAERTGGSVSTLTIQRTQQEDSAVYLCASSLYSSTDTQYFGPGTRLTVL.

The chain has TRBV29-1 and TRBJ2-6; D unresolved. Trimming left V 7 bases short and J 0 bases short, with 10 bases between. Germline V gene sequence: CDR1 SQVTM, CDR2 ANQGSEA. The CDR3 runs 14 residues. Written as DNA, the CDR3 is TGCAGCGGGCACGCCAGCTCTGGGGCCAACGTCCTGACTTTC. It is translated as CSGHASSGANVLTF.

In this sample, this clonotype turned up many times. The chain carries TRBV7-3 and TRBJ2-5, with D unclear. This CDR3 region has 15 residues. The V end was cut by 5 bases, the J end by 1 base, with 14 bases between. Looked up from germline, CDR1 is SGHTA and CDR2 is FQGTGA. The DNA of the CDR3 is TGTGCCAGCAGCCCATTCGCGACTGTCCAAGAGACCCAGTACTTC. This encodes CASSPFATVQETQYF.

This clonotype has a handful of counts. The chain recombines TRBV5-1 with TRBJ1-1, with 10 bases matching TRBD1. The CDR3 extends over 19 amino acids. Germline V CDR1 and CDR2: SGHRS, YFSETQ. J lost 1 base, V lost 4 bases, and 16 bases had no gene match. The CDR3 nucleotides are TGCGCCAGCAGCCTGCCACGGGACAGGGGTACGGTATGGAACACTGAAGCTTTCTTT. Amino acid sequence: CASSLPRDRGTVWNTEAFF. Combining the CDR3 with reference TRBV5-1 and TRBJ1-1 gives the whole variable domain KAGVTQTPRYLIKTRGQQVTLSCSPISGHRSVSWYQQTPGQGLQFLFEYFSETQRNKGNFPGRFSGRQFSNSRSEMNVSTLELGDSALYLCASSLPRDRGTVWNTEAFFGQGTRLTVV.

The chain combines TRBV7-2 with TRBJ2-7; 9 bases map to TRBD1. Germline V gives CDR1 SGHTA, CDR2 FQGNSA. The CDR3 totals 13 residues. Unmatched junction bases numbered 3, after V lost 4 bases and J lost 5 bases. The CDR3 DNA reads as TGTGCCAGCAGCTCAACAGGGGGCGACGAGCAGTACTTC. It yields the protein CASSSTGGDEQYF.

The chain employs TRBV7-2 and TRBJ2-7; the match to TRBD2 covers 10 bases. The trim removed 3 bases at V and 3 bases at J, leaving 2 bases unmatched. This CDR3 has 14 amino acids. Germline CDR1 and CDR2: SGHTA and FQGNSA. The CDR3 DNA reads TGTGCCAGCAGCTTCGGACTAGCGGTCTACGAGCAGTACTTC. Its translation is CASSFGLAVYEQYF.

The V gene is TRBV25-1, the J gene TRBJ1-4; tentative D call: TRBD1 (6 bases). The CDR3 has 16 amino acids. The germline V gene encodes CDR1 MGHDK and CDR2 SYGVNS. Deletions cut 6 bases from V and 7 bases from J, with 21 bases between. In DNA form, the CDR3 reads TGTGCCAGCAGCGTAGAGCCGGGGGGCGGTGGTGAAAAACTGTTTTTT. This sequence encodes CASSVEPGGGGEKLFF.

The chain links TRBV7-9 to TRBJ2-5, with a possible D match to TRBD1 (5 bases). This CDR3 region has 14 residues. Germline-derived CDR1 and CDR2 are SEHNR and FQNEAQ (reference sequence). Trimming stripped 3 bases from V and 4 bases from J, with 12 bases between. The CDR3 DNA sequence: TGTGCCAGCAGCTTGAGACAGTTTTTAGAGACCCAGTACTTC. This translates into CASSLRQFLETQYF.

This clonotype came up a few times. The rearrangement joins TRBV20-1 to TRBJ2-7, with D unresolved. The CDR3 contains 14 residues. Trimming cost V 3 bases and J 2 bases, with 14 bases left between them. Per the germline V gene, CDR1 is DFQATT and CDR2 is SNEGSKA (reference sequence). The CDR3 DNA reads as TGCAGTGCTAGTTACCCAGTGAACCCCTACGAGCAGTACTTC. Protein: CSASYPVNPYEQYF.

This clonotype was observed many times. This rearrangement joins TRBV7-2 to TRBJ2-2, with a weak D call TRBD1 (6 bases). Between the trimmed V and J ends, which lost 2 bases and 3 bases, there was a span of 7 bases. This CDR3 has 14 amino acids. Germline CDR1 and CDR2: SGHTA and FQGNSA. The CDR3 bases are TGTGCCAGCAGCTTATGGACAGACACCGGGGAGCTGTTTTTT. Translation: CASSLWTDTGELFF.

This clonotype came up many times. The V gene is TRBV25-1, the J gene TRBJ1-4; possible D gene TRBD1, 6 bases. This CDR3 comprises 14 residues. Per germline, CDR1 MGHDK and CDR2 SYGVNS. The ends were cut back, 2 bases at V and 5 bases at J, with 9 bases in the middle. CDR3 amino acids: CASSELTGNEKLFF. CDR3 bases: TGTGCCAGCAGTGAACTAACAGGGAATGAAAAACTGTTTTTT.

In its sample, this clonotype was seen a few times. The chain has TRBV25-1 and TRBJ2-2; no definite D call. Per germline, CDR1 MGHDK and CDR2 SYGVNS. The CDR3 loop spans 16 amino acids. V lost 8 bases to trimming and J lost 6 bases, with 22 bases between them. DNA for the CDR3: TGTGCCAGCGTTGAAGAACCGACACGACGGGCCGGGGAGCTGTTTTTT. It yields the protein CASVEEPTRRAGELFF. Full variable domain (rest looked up from reference TRBV25-1 and TRBJ2-2): EADIYQTPRYLVIGTGKKITLECSQTMGHDKMYWYQQDPGMELHLIHYSYGVNSTEKGDLSSESTVSRIRTEHFPLTLESARPSHTSQYLCASVEEPTRRAGELFFGEGSRLTVL.

This clonotype was found a few times. This sequence joins TRBV10-3 and TRBJ1-2; 10 bases are a match to TRBD1. With V trimmed by 10 bases and J by 1 base, 9 bases remained unmatched. The CDR3 extends over 15 amino acids. The germline gives CDR1 ENHRY, CDR2 SYGVKD. The CDR3: CASRYGTGDNYGYTF. In DNA, the CDR3 is TGTGCCAGCAGATATGGGACAGGGGATAACTATGGCTACACCTTC.

The rearrangement uses TRBV11-2 and TRBJ2-7, with D perhaps assigned TRBD1 or TRBD2 (6 bases each). V lost 1 base to trimming and J lost 0 bases, with 22 bases between them. The CDR3 consists of 19 residues. CDR1 and CDR2 (germline): SGHAT, FQNNGV. For the CDR3, the DNA is TGTGCCAGCAGCTTAGGTGCTCGCCTTGGACAGACTAGCTCCTACGAGCAGTACTTC. Protein: CASSLGARLGQTSSYEQYF.

The chain combines TRBV29-1 with TRBJ2-3, with D possibly matching TRBD2 (5 bases). The CDR3 is 14 amino acids. Germline V gene lookup returns CDR1 SQVTM and CDR2 ANQGSEA. V shed 6 bases and J shed 8 bases, with 21 bases lying between them. DNA of the CDR3: TGCAGCGTCGGACGAGAGGGCCACAGTCCTACGCAGTATTTT. It translates to CSVGREGHSPTQYF.

A few counts support this clonotype. Germline is not matched at one junction end, which may reflect a read error. The V and J genes are TRBV19 and TRBJ1-1, with D unclear. Germline V gene data show CDR1 as LNHDA and CDR2 as SQIVND (reference sequence). The CDR3 is 16 residues long. The CDR3 coding sequence is TGTGCCAGTAGTATTATATACGGGTTCGCGGGCACTGAGGCTTTCTTT. Encoded protein: CASSIIYGFAGTEAFF.

The V call is TRBV10-3, the J call TRBJ1-6; 11 bases match TRBD1. Per germline, CDR1 ENHRY and CDR2 SYGVKD. V lost 10 bases and J lost 10; bases outside the gene matches: 12. This CDR3 contains 15 residues. The CDR3 sequence: CASSRGTGGQSPLHF. The CDR3 DNA sequence: TGTGCCAGCAGCCGAGGGACAGGGGGTCAATCACCCCTCCACTTT.

This clonotype was recorded only once. Just one base apart from a much larger clone, this may be a read error. This rearrangement joins TRBV7-9 to TRBJ2-2; perhaps TRBD1 as D (5 bases). Trimming removed 4 bases at V and 4 bases at J, with 7 bases between. Germline V gene lookup returns CDR1 SEHNR and CDR2 FQNEAQ (reference sequence). The length of the CDR3 is 13 residues. The CDR3 reads CASSSTATGELFF. The DNA for the CDR3 is TGTGCCAGCAGCTCGACAGCCACCGGGGAGCTGTTTTTT.

This clonotype occurred a few times. The chain recombines TRBV19 with TRBJ2-7; the D gene is possibly TRBD1 (6 bases). Germline CDR1 and CDR2: LNHDA and SQIVND (reference sequence). There are 12 residues in the CDR3. The V end lost 8 bases, the J end lost 3 bases, and 11 bases lay between the germline ends. The CDR3 loop reads CASQGTDYEQYF. The CDR3 region has the DNA TGTGCCAGTCAGGGGACCGACTACGAGCAGTACTTC.

This clonotype was detected many times. V is TRBV7-2 and J is TRBJ2-7; D unclear. The CDR3 contains 14 residues. Trimming left V 1 base short and J 3 bases short, with 10 bases between. Germline values: CDR1 SGHTA, CDR2 FQGNSA. The CDR3 DNA reads TGTGCCAGCAGCTTAGGACGGCTTAACTACGAGCAGTACTTC. Protein product: CASSLGRLNYEQYF.

The chain combines TRBV11-1 with TRBJ2-5, with D perhaps TRBD2 (5 bases). Germline loops: CDR1 SGHAT, CDR2 FQDESV (reference sequence). The CDR3 is 18 residues long. Trimming left V 5 bases short and J 5 bases short, with 27 bases between. This chain's CDR3 is CASSPHRGRPISWETQYF. DNA of the CDR3: TGTGCCAGCAGCCCCCATCGGGGAAGACCAATCTCTTGGGAGACCCAGTACTTC.

The CDR3 region has the DNA TGTGCCAGCAGAATAGCGGGGGGGCGCAACGGGGCCAACGTCCTGACTTTC. It is translated as CASRIAGGRNGANVLTF. The gene calls are TRBV7-9 and TRBJ2-6; TRBD2 matches at 11 bases. Germline CDR1 SEHNR, CDR2 FQNEAQ (reference sequence). V was clipped by 6 bases and J by 4 bases; unmatched bases: 8. This CDR3 region has 17 residues.